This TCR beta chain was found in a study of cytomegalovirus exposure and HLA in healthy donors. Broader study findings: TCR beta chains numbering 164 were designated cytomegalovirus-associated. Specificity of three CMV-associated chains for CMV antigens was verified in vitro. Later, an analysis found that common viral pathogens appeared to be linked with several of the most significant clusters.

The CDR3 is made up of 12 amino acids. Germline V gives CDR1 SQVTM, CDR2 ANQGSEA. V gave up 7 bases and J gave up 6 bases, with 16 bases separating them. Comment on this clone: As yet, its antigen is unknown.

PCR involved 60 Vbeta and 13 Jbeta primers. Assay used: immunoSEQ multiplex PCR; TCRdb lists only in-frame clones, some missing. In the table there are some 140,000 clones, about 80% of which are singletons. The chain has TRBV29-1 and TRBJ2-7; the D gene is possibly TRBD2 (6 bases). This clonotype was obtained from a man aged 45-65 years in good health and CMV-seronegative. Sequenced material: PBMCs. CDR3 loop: CSGRLEGSEQYF. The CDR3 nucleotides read TGCAGCGGAAGACTAGAAGGATCCGAGCAGTACTTC.